This T cell receptor beta chain comes out of a study of T cell changes during pregnancy in multiple sclerosis. Libraries were prepared by immunoSEQ multiplex PCR; TCRdb keeps only in-frame clonotypes and omits some of them. This table holds about 44,000 clones, less than 95% found once. This CDR3 is 15 amino acids long. The V gene's germline CDR1 is SGHRS and CDR2 YFSETQ. With 4 bases removed from V and 3 bases from J, the gap between germline ends came to 16 bases. This sequence joins TRBV5-1 and TRBJ1-1; D not resolved. The sequences come from CD4+ T cells from peripheral blood mononuclear cells, collected in the third trimester of pregnancy. The sequence was obtained from a female donor with multiple sclerosis, enrolled in a pregnancy study. This CDR3 reads CASSPETVEHTEAFF. The CDR3, as DNA: TGCGCCAGCAGCCCCGAGACGGTGGAGCACACTGAAGCTTTCTTT. The whole variable domain, remainder taken from reference TRBV5-1 and TRBJ1-1, is KAGVTQTPRYLIKTRGQQVTLSCSPISGHRSVSWYQQTPGQGLQFLFEYFSETQRNKGNFPGRFSGRQFSNSRSEMNVSTLELGDSALYLCASSPETVEHTEAFFGQGTRLTVV.